The present TCR beta chain was sequenced within a study of control samples from healthy donors and cancer patients. Germline-derived CDR1 and CDR2 are MDHEN and SYDVKM. CDR3 length: 16 residues. After removal of 6 bases from V and 3 bases from J, the junction contained 9 bases not matched to a gene. Clones were read by immunoSEQ multiplex PCR, and TCRdb kept only the in-frame ones, dropping some. The data contain approximately 94,000 clones, approximately 93% of them singletons. V gene TRBV28 combines with J gene TRBJ1-2, with 11 bases identical to TRBD1. The material sequenced was blood. This TCR was sampled from a woman aged 25 to 39 in good health. CDR3: CASSPDRGRGYYGYTF. Here the CDR3 DNA reads TGTGCCAGCAGCCCGGACAGGGGGCGCGGGTACTATGGCTACACCTTC.